The rows below give T cell receptor beta chains drawn from one sample of a study of T cell responses to AZD1222 COVID-19 vaccine. Sequenced by immunoSEQ multiplex PCR; TCRdb stores in-frame clones only, minus some. Of around 150,000 clones listed, just over 90% are singletons. This sample comprised peripheral blood, obtained 28 days after the second AZD1222 dose. The receptors were sampled from an adult who received the AZD1222 COVID-19 vaccine. Each CDR3 is given with its conserved first and last residue. A D gene is named only where the DNA matches it firmly. Not every row has a clone size; where given, it reads once, few, many or a size class.

TRBV5-4	NA	TRBJ2-2	NA	TGTGCCAGCAGCTCACTTCTAGGGGGAGGGAACACCGGGGAGCTGTTTTTT	CASSSLLGGGNTGELFF
TRBV19	TRBD2	TRBJ2-2	NA	TGTGCCAGTAGTAAAGCGGCAACTAGCGGGGGGACCGGGGAGCTGTTTTTT	CASSKAATSGGTGELFF
TRBV13	NA	TRBJ2-6	NA	TGTGCCAGCAGCCTGGGCTCTGGGGCCAACGTCCTGACTTTC	CASSLGSGANVLTF
TRBV11-2	TRBD2	TRBJ2-3	NA	TGTGCCAGCAGCTTATTTAGCGGGGGAGGGGATACGCAGTATTTT	CASSLFSGGGDTQYF
TRBV5-1	NA	TRBJ2-6	NA	TGCGCCAGCAGCTTGGACGGAAGGAAAGGCCCTGGGGCCAACGTCCTGACTTTC	CASSLDGRKGPGANVLTF
TRBV18	NA	TRBJ1-2	NA	TGTGCCAGCTCAGAACCTCCGGGACACAAAAACTATGGCTACACCTTC	CASSEPPGHKNYGYTF
TRBV6-5	TRBD1	TRBJ1-5	NA	TGTGCCAGCAGGGTCAACGGACAGGGCTTGGGGCCCCAGCATTTT	CASRVNGQGLGPQHF
TRBV6-1	NA	TRBJ2-1	NA	TGTGCCAGCAGTGAGCTATGGACACGATACAATGAGCAGTTCTTC	CASSELWTRYNEQFF
TRBV6-5	NA	TRBJ2-7	once	TGTGCCAGCACGGGGCCTTTCTACGAGCAGTACTTC	CASTGPFYEQYF
TRBV28	TRBD1	TRBJ1-2	NA	TGTGCCAGCAGTTTAAGGGGACAGGGGTGGGGATCCTATGGCTACACCTTC	CASSLRGQGWGSYGYTF
TRBV2	TRBD1	TRBJ1-1	NA	TGTGCCAGCAGCGGGACAGAGTCTATTATGAACACTGAAGCTTTCTTT	CASSGTESIMNTEAFF
TRBV9	TRBD1	TRBJ1-5	NA	TGTGCCAGCAGCGGACAGGGCCCTAAGCATTTT	CASSGQGPKHF
TRBV27	TRBD1	TRBJ1-2	NA	TGTGCCAGCAGTGCACAGGGGGGCCCTAACTATGGCTACACCTTC	CASSAQGGPNYGYTF
TRBV6-5	NA	TRBJ1-1	NA	TGTGCCAGCATCGAGGCGGTTTACACTGAAGCTTTCTTT	CASIEAVYTEAFF
TRBV2	NA	TRBJ2-5	few	TGTGCCAGCAGGGGGATGCCCGTCCAGTACTTC	CASRGMPVQYF
TRBV13	TRBD1	TRBJ1-1	once	TGTGCCAGCAGCTTAGGAGGGGGCAGGACTGAAGCTTTCTTT	CASSLGGGRTEAFF
TRBV12-3/TRBV12-4	NA	TRBJ1-2	NA	TGTGCCAGCAGTTTAGGCGGGGACTATGGCTACACCTTC	CASSLGGDYGYTF
TRBV2	NA	TRBJ1-5	NA	TGTGCCAGCAGTTTGGATACTAGCAATCAGCCCCAGCATTTT	CASSLDTSNQPQHF
TRBV5-6	NA	TRBJ1-4	NA	TGTGCCAGCAGCTCCTTCGAGGGTAAACTGTTTTTT	CASSSFEGKLFF
TRBV2	NA	TRBJ1-1	NA	TGTGCCAGCAGGAGAACAGGGAGGAACACTGAAGCTTTCTTT	CASRRTGRNTEAFF
TRBV6-1	TRBD1	TRBJ1-3	NA	TGTGCCAGCAGTGACAGAGATCGCGCAGGGGGCGATGGAAACACCATATATTTT	CASSDRDRAGGDGNTIYF
TRBV24-1	NA	TRBJ1-2	once	TGTGCCACCAGTGATTTGCAAAGGGACCCTGCTGGGGGCTACACCTTC	CATSDLQRDPAGGYTF
TRBV13	NA	TRBJ1-5	once	TGTGCCAGCAGCTTCCAACGGACTAGCAATCAGCCCCAGCATTTT	CASSFQRTSNQPQHF
TRBV6-5	TRBD2	TRBJ2-5	NA	TGTGCCAGCAGTTACAGTAAGCGGGGGGCCCAAGAGACCCAGTACTTC	CASSYSKRGAQETQYF
TRBV20-1	NA	TRBJ1-3	NA	TGCAGTGCTAGTCCTGGCTCCTCTGGAAACACCATATATTTT	CSASPGSSGNTIYF
TRBV7-8	TRBD1	TRBJ1-1	NA	TGTGCCAGCAGCCGACAGGGGACTGAAGCTTTCTTT	CASSRQGTEAFF
TRBV5-4	TRBD1	TRBJ1-4	few	TGTGCCAGCAGCCAAGGACAGGCCGAGGCTGAAAAACTGTTTTTT	CASSQGQAEAEKLFF
TRBV19	TRBD1	TRBJ2-7	NA	TGTGCCAGTAGTCTAGCTCCGGGACAGCAGCACTTC	CASSLAPGQQHF
TRBV5-1	TRBD2	TRBJ2-5	NA	TGCGCCAGCAGCCGTACCGGGACTAGCGAGGAGACCCAGTACTTC	CASSRTGTSEETQYF
TRBV2	NA	TRBJ1-5	NA	TGTGCCACCAACCCGTGGGGGTCAGGGCAGCCCCAGCATTTT	CATNPWGSGQPQHF
TRBV4-1	TRBD1	TRBJ2-7	NA	TGCGCCAGCAGCCAGGTTACGACGGCGACAGGGACGAACGAGCAGTACTTC	CASSQVTTATGTNEQYF
TRBV9	TRBD2	TRBJ2-1	NA	TGTGCCAGCAGCGCTCTAGCGGGGGTTTACAATGAGCAGTTCTTC	CASSALAGVYNEQFF
TRBV6-1	NA	TRBJ2-2	NA	TGTGCCAGCAGTGAATACAATTACAGAGACACCGGGGAGCTGTTTTTT	CASSEYNYRDTGELFF
TRBV12-3/TRBV12-4	NA	TRBJ2-3	NA	TGTGCCAGCAGCAGGGCTAGCACAGATACGCAGTATTTT	CASSRASTDTQYF
TRBV4-1	TRBD1	TRBJ1-2	NA	TGCGCCAGCAGCCAAGAGGGGCAGGGGGCTCGGGGCTACACCTTC	CASSQEGQGARGYTF
TRBV4-1	NA	TRBJ1-3	once	TGCGCCAGCAGCCAAGAAAAAGCAGGGGTACGGGGAAACACCATATATTTT	CASSQEKAGVRGNTIYF
TRBV6-6	NA	TRBJ1-3	NA	TGTGCCAGCAGTTTGATGGGGGTGGCCTCTGGAAACACCATATATTTT	CASSLMGVASGNTIYF
TRBV12-3/TRBV12-4	NA	TRBJ1-1	NA	TGTGCCAGCAGCCTGGGACGGTTTGAAGCTTTCTTT	CASSLGRFEAFF
TRBV6-4	NA	TRBJ1-1	NA	TGTGCCAGCAGGGAAGATTGGAACACTGAAGCTTTCTTT	CASREDWNTEAFF
TRBV10-3	NA	TRBJ1-1	NA	TGTGCCATCAGATTAGGAGGTTTGTCAACTGAAGCTTTCTTT	CAIRLGGLSTEAFF
TRBV27	TRBD2	TRBJ2-3	few	TGTGCCAGCAGTCTGGGACTAGCGGGGGGATCGTGGCATGATACGCAGTATTTT	CASSLGLAGGSWHDTQYF
TRBV3-1/TRBV3-2	TRBD1	TRBJ1-1	NA	TGTGCCAGCAGCCAAGTGTGGACAGGGGGGCACACTGAAGCTTTCTTT	CASSQVWTGGHTEAFF
TRBV7-9	TRBD1	TRBJ1-5	NA	TGTGCCAGCAGCCGGACCGGACAGGGGTCCAATCAGCCCCAGCATTTT	CASSRTGQGSNQPQHF
TRBV6-5	NA	TRBJ2-5	NA	TGTGCCAGCAGTTACGGGGGTGGGGAAGGGGAGACCCAGTACTTC	CASSYGGGEGETQYF
TRBV5-4	NA	TRBJ1-3	NA	TGTGCCAGCAGCCCAAGGGGGACGGGAAACACCATATATTTT	CASSPRGTGNTIYF
TRBV6-1	NA	TRBJ2-7	NA	TGTGCCAGCAGTGAAGGGGCGGGACAATCCTACGAGCAGTACTTC	CASSEGAGQSYEQYF
TRBV18	NA	TRBJ2-7	NA	TGTGCCAGCTCACCACGGGACGAGCAGTACTTC	CASSPRDEQYF
TRBV5-1	NA	TRBJ1-6	NA	TGCGCCAGCAGCGAGGGGAGTTATAATTCACCCCTCCACTTT	CASSEGSYNSPLHF
TRBV6-5	NA	TRBJ1-3	once	TGTGCCAGCGATGGGGGGGACACCATATATTTT	CASDGGDTIYF
TRBV27	TRBD1	TRBJ1-4	NA	TGTGCCAGCAGCCCGGGACAGGGGGTTGAAAAACTGTTTTTT	CASSPGQGVEKLFF
TRBV15	NA	TRBJ1-2	few	TGTGCCACCAGCAGTTCGTATGACTATGGCTACACCTTC	CATSSSYDYGYTF
TRBV7-3	TRBD1	TRBJ2-1	NA	TGTGCCAGCAGCTTAAGGGGTAGGAGACAGGGCAGCAGCGGTGAGCAGTTCTTC	CASSLRGRRQGSSGEQFF
TRBV2	NA	TRBJ1-2	NA	TGTGCCAGCATCATGACAGAGGCCTATGGCTACACCTTC	CASIMTEAYGYTF
TRBV6-6	NA	TRBJ1-1	NA	TGTGCCAGCAGTTACTCCCCTCGGGGGCCGGCTGAAGCTTTCTTT	CASSYSPRGPAEAFF
TRBV7-9	TRBD1	TRBJ1-3	NA	TGTGCCAGCAGCCCCGGGACAGGCGTTTGGTCCATATATTTT	CASSPGTGVWSIYF
TRBV5-4	NA	TRBJ2-1	NA	TGTGCCAGCAGCTTGCGGGACCTGAGTGAGCAGTTCTTC	CASSLRDLSEQFF
TRBV7-2	NA	TRBJ1-5	NA	TGTGCCAGCAGCTTAGCGGATAGCAATCAGCCCCAGCATTTT	CASSLADSNQPQHF
TRBV20-1	TRBD1	TRBJ2-7	NA	TGCAGTGCTAGTTTGTCAGGGGGCGGGTACGAGCAGTACTTC	CSASLSGGGYEQYF
TRBV7-9	NA	TRBJ1-6	NA	TGTGCCAGCAGCCTCGATCCCTTGGGGTCACCCCTCCACTTT	CASSLDPLGSPLHF